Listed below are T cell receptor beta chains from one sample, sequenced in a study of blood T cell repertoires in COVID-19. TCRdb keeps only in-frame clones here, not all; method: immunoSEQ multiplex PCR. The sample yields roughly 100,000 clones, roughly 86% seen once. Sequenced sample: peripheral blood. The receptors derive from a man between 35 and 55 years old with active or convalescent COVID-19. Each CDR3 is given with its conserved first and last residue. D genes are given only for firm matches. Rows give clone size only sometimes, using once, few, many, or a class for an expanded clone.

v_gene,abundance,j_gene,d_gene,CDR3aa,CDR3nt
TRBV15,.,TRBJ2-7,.,CATSIGHRAYEQYF,TGTGCCACCAGCATTGGGCACAGAGCCTACGAGCAGTACTTC
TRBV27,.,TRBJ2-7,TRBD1,CASSFSDRGSEQYF,TGTGCCAGCAGTTTTTCGGACAGGGGCTCCGAGCAGTACTTC
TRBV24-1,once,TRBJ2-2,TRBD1,CATSDPRTGDTGELFF,TGTGCCACCAGTGATCCCCGGACAGGGGACACCGGGGAGCTGTTTTTT
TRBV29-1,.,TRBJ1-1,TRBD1,CSEGQGGTEAFF,TGCAGCGAGGGACAGGGGGGAACTGAAGCTTTCTTT
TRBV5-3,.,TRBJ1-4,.,CARSLGSPPEKLFF,TGTGCCAGAAGCTTGGGTAGTCCCCCCGAAAAACTGTTTTTT
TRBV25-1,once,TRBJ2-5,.,CASSGQEVQRTQYF,TGTGCCAGCAGTGGACAGGAGGTTCAGAGGACCCAGTACTTC
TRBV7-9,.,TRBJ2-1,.,CASSFIQSDEQFF,TGTGCCAGCAGCTTTATACAGTCGGATGAGCAGTTCTTC
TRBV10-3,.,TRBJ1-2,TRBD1,CAISEFSPGQGSYGYTF,TGTGCCATCAGTGAGTTTTCTCCGGGACAGGGGTCCTATGGCTACACCTTC
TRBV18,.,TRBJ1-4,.,CASSPPQGDEKLFF,TGTGCCAGCTCACCCCCGCAGGGCGATGAAAAACTGTTTTTT
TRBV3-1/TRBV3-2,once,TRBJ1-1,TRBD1,CASSQQQGVNTEAFF,TGTGCCAGCAGCCAACAACAGGGGGTGAACACTGAAGCTTTCTTT
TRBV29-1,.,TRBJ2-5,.,CSVENSQETQYF,TGCAGCGTTGAAAATAGCCAAGAGACCCAGTACTTC
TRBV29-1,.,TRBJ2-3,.,CSVEAGGTDTQYF,TGCAGCGTTGAAGCAGGGGGCACAGATACGCAGTATTTT
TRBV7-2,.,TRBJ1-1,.,CASSLAGTVLNTEAFF,TGTGCCAGCAGCTTAGCTGGTACAGTGTTAAACACTGAAGCTTTCTTT
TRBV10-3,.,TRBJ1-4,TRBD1,CAISEGQATNEKLFF,TGTGCCATCAGTGAGGGACAGGCAACTAATGAAAAACTGTTTTTT
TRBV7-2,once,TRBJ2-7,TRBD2,CASSYLGLADEQYF,TGTGCCAGCAGCTACCTCGGGCTAGCGGACGAGCAGTACTTC
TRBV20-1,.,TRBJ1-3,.,CSATVAATIYF,TGCAGTGCTACGGTGGCGGCCACCATATATTTT
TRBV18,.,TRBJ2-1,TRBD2,CASSPQAGLAGSSYNEQFF,TGTGCCAGCTCACCACAGGCAGGACTAGCGGGTAGCTCCTACAATGAGCAGTTCTTC
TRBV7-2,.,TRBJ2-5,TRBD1,CASSVGQGRQETQYF,TGTGCCAGCAGCGTAGGACAGGGACGCCAAGAGACCCAGTACTTC
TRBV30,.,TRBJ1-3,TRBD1,CAWSVWGTAGNTIYF,TGTGCCTGGAGTGTATGGGGGACAGCTGGAAACACCATATATTTT
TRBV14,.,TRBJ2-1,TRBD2,CASSQGQAGGQNEQFF,TGTGCCAGCAGCCAAGGTCAAGCGGGGGGGCAAAATGAGCAGTTCTTC
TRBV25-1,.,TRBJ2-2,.,CASSDRVNTGELFF,TGTGCCAGCAGTGACAGGGTAAACACCGGGGAGCTGTTTTTT